The clone carrying this T cell receptor (beta chain) came up a few times. The CDR3 spans 14 residues. Trimming took 3 bases from V and 6 from J, leaving 14 bases between them. In germline, CDR1 is KGHSH, CDR2 LQKENI. Time point denoted: sample taken at primary tumor resection. The cohort: over 65 early-stage, untreated non-small cell lung cancer patients. Whole RNA came from tumor, nontumor lung or frozen PBMC and was sequenced without being sorted. The data are from a study of spatial heterogeneity in lung cancer. Study-level information: More beta-chain than alpha-chain sequences were consistently detected.

TCR cDNA molecules each carried a unique molecular identifier. One entry per CDR3 protein, called by TCRdb with MiXCR from the 5' RACE reads. The table shows about 27,000 distinct CDR3 sequences, with 5.5% to 7.5% occurring only once. The sequencing here drew on PBMCs, taken at surgery. The clonotype comes from a male donor with early-stage non-small cell lung cancer. The chain uses TRBV18 and TRBJ1-2; D not certain. This CDR3 is CASSPTVEGNGYTF. The CDR3, as DNA: TGTGCCAGCTCACCCACTGTAGAGGGAAATGGCTACACCTTC.